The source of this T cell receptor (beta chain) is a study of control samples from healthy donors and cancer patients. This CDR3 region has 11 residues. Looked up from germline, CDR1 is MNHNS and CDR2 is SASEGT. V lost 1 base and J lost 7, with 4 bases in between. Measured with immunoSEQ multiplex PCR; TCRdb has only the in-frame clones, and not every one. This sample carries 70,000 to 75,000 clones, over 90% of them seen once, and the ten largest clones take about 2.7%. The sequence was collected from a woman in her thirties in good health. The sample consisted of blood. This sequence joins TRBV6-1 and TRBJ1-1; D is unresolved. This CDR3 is CASSEDSEAFF. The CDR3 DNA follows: TGTGCCAGCAGTGAAGACAGTGAAGCTTTCTTT.